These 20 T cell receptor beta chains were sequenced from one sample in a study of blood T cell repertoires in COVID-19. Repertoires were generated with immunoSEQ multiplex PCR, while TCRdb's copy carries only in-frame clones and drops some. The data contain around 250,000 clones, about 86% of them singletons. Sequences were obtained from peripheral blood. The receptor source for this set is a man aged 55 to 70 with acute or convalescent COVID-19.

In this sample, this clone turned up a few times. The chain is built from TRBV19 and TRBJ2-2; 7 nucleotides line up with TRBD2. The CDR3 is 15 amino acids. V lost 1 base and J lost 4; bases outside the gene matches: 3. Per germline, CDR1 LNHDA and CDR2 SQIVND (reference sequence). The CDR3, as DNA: TGTGCCAGTAGTATAGGAAGCGGGGTCACCGGGGAGCTGTTTTTT. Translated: CASSIGSGVTGELFF.

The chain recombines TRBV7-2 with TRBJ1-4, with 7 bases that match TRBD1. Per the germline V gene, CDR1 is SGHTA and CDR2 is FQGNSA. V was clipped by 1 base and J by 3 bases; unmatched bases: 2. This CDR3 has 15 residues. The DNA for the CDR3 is TGTGCCAGCAGCTTAGTGCAGGGGGCTAATGAAAAACTGTTTTTT. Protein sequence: CASSLVQGANEKLFF.

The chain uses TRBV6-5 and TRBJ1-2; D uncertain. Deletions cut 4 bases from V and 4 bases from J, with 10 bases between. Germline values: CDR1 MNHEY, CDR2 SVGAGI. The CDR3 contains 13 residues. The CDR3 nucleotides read TGTGCCAGCAGTTTACAGCTACTCTATGGCTACACCTTC. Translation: CASSLQLLYGYTF.

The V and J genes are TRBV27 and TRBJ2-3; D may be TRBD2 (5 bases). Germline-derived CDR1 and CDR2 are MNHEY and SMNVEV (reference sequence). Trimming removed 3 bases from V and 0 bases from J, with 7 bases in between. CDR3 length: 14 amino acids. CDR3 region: CASSFGVSTDTQYF. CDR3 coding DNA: TGTGCCAGCAGTTTCGGGGTTAGCACAGATACGCAGTATTTT.

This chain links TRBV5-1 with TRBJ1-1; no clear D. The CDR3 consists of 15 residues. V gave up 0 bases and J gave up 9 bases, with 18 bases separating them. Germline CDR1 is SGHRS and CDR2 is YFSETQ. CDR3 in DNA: TGCGCCAGCAGCTTGGCGTCTGGGAGCCCAGCCCAAGCTTTCTTT. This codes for CASSLASGSPAQAFF.

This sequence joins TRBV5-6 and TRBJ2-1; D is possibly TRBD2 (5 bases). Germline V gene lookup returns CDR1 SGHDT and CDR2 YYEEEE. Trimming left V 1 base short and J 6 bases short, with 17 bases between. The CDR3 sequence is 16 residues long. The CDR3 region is CASSLLGTAEGNEQFF. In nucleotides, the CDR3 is TGTGCCAGCAGCTTGTTGGGAACTGCAGAGGGCAATGAGCAGTTCTTC.

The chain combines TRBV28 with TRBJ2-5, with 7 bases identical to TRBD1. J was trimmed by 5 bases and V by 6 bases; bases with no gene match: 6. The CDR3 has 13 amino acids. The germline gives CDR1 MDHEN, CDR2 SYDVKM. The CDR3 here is CASREQGRETQYF. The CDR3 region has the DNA TGTGCCAGCAGGGAACAGGGGCGGGAGACCCAGTACTTC.

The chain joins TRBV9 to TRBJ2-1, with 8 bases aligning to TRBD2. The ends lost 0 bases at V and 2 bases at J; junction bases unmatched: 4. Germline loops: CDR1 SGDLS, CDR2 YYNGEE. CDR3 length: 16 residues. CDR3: CASSVVSGSPYNEQFF. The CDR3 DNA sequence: TGTGCCAGCAGCGTAGTAAGCGGGAGCCCCTACAATGAGCAGTTCTTC.

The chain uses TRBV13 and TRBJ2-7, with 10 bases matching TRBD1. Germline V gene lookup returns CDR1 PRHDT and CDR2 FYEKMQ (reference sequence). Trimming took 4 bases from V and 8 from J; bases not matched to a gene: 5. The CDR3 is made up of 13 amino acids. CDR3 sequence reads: CASSSGDRGKQYF. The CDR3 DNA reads TGTGCCAGCAGCTCCGGGGACAGGGGTAAGCAGTACTTC.

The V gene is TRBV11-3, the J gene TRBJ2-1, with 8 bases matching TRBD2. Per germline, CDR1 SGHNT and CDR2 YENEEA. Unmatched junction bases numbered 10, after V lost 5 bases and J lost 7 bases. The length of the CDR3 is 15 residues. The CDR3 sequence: CASSPGAGGGNEQFF. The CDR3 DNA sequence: TGTGCCAGCAGCCCAGGGGCGGGAGGAGGTAATGAGCAGTTCTTC.

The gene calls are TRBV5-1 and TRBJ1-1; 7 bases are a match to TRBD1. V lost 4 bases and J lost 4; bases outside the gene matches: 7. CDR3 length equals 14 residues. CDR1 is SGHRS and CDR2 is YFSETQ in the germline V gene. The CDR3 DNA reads TGCGCCAGCAGCCCGGGACAGATCGGCACTGAAGCTTTCTTT. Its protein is CASSPGQIGTEAFF.

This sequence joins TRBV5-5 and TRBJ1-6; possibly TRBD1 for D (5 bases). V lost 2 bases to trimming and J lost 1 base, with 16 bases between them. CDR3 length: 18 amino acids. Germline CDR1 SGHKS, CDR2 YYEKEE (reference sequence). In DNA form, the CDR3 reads TGTGCCAGCAGCTTCCAGGGCCCCACCTATTCCTATAATTCACCCCTCCACTTT. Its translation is CASSFQGPTYSYNSPLHF.

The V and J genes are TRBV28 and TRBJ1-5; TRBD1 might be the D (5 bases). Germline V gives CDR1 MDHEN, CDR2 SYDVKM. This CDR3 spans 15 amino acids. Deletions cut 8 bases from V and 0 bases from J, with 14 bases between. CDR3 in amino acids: CASPIRDGSNQPQHF. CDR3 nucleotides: TGTGCCAGCCCTATCAGGGATGGTAGCAATCAGCCCCAGCATTTT.

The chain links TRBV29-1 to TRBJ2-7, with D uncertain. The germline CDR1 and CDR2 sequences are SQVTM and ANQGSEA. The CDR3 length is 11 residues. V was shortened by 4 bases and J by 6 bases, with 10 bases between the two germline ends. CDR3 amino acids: CSVGFLSEQYF. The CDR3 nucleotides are TGCAGCGTTGGCTTCTTGAGCGAGCAGTACTTC.

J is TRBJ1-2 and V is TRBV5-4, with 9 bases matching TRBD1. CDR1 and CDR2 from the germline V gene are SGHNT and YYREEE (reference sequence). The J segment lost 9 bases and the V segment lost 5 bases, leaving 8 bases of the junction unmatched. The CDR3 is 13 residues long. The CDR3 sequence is CASSLQGADSYTF. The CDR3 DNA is TGTGCCAGCAGTTTACAGGGGGCGGATAGCTACACCTTC. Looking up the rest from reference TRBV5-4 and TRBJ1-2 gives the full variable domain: ETGVTQSPTHLIKTRGQQVTLRCSSQSGHNTVSWYQQALGQGPQFIFQYYREEENGRGNFPPRFSGLQFPNYSSELNVNALELDDSALYLCASSLQGADSYTFGSGTRLTVV.

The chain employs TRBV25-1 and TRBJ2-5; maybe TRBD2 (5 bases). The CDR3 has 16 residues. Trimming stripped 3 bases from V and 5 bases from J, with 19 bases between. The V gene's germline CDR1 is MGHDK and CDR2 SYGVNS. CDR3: CASSEFVFQGGETQYF. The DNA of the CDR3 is TGTGCCAGCAGTGAGTTCGTTTTTCAAGGAGGTGAGACCCAGTACTTC.

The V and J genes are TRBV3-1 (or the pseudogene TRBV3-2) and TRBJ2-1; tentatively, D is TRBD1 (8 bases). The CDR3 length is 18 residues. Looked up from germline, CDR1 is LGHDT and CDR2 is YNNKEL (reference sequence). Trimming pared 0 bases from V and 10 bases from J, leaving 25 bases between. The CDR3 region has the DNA TGTGCCAGCAGCCAAGACCAAGGGGAGGGACAGGTGGGGAGAGAGCAGTTCTTC. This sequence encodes CASSQDQGEGQVGREQFF.

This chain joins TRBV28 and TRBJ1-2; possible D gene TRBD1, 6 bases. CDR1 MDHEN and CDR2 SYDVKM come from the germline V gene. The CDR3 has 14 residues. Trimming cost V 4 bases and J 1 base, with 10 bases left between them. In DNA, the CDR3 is TGTGCCAGCAGTTCAGGACAGAATAACTATGGCTACACCTTC. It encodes CASSSGQNNYGYTF.

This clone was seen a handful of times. This chain's CDR3 is CASSTPGGNEKLFF. The CDR3 DNA reads TGTGCCAGCAGCACCCCGGGGGGGAATGAAAAACTGTTTTTT. The chain uses TRBV7-9 and TRBJ1-4; D is possibly TRBD1 (5 bases). This CDR3 has 14 residues. Trimming left V 5 bases short and J 5 bases short, with 12 bases between. From germline, CDR1 is SEHNR and CDR2 FQNEAQ (reference sequence).

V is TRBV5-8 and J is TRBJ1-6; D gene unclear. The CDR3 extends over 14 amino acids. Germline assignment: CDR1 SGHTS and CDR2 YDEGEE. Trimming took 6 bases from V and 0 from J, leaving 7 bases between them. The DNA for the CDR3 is TGTGCCAGCATTCTATTCTCCTATAATTCACCCCTCCACTTT. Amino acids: CASILFSYNSPLHF.